A single sample gave rise to the 24 T cell receptor beta chains below, sequenced in a study of PD-1 blockade in classical Hodgkin lymphoma. Using immunoSEQ multiplex PCR, the repertoire was profiled, and TCRdb retains in-frame clones only, with some absent. The repertoire holds nearly 55,000 clones, with over 70% as singletons. Relapse was seen in all patients after autologous stem cell transplantation, and brentuximab vedotin exposure was variable. Sample: peripheral blood mononuclear cells (PBMCs), taken at baseline. These receptors came from a human donor with classical Hodgkin lymphoma.

The V call is TRBV4-3, the J call TRBJ2-2; the D is unclear. Germline assignment: CDR1 LGHNA and CDR2 YSLEER. V gave up 3 bases and J gave up 2 bases, with 16 bases separating them. This CDR3 has 17 residues. In nucleotides, the CDR3 is TGCGCCAGCAGCCACCCCCCGGCGACTGGTAACACCGGGGAGCTGTTTTTT. Residues: CASSHPPATGNTGELFF.

The CDR3 sequence is CATSRLSTSGSGTDTQYF. As DNA, the CDR3 is TGTGCCACCAGCAGGCTGTCGACTAGCGGGTCTGGCACAGATACGCAGTATTTT. The V call is TRBV15, the J call TRBJ2-3; TRBD2 agrees at 10 bases. Looked up from germline, CDR1 is LNHNV and CDR2 is YYDKDF (reference sequence). J lost 1 base, V lost 3 bases, and 10 bases had no gene match. The CDR3 spans 18 residues.

The chain uses TRBV6-4 and TRBJ2-3, with 7 bases fitting TRBD2. This CDR3 has 15 residues. With 3 bases clipped from V and 4 bases from J, the junction kept 7 bases outside the gene matches. CDR1 and CDR2 (germline): MRHNA, SNTAGT. Written as DNA, the CDR3 is TGTGCCAGCAGTGAGAACGGGAGGCTCCCAGATACGCAGTATTTT. Translating it yields CASSENGRLPDTQYF.

V is TRBV5-6 and J is TRBJ1-5; D uncertain. Germline V lookup: CDR1 SGHDT, CDR2 YYEEEE. This CDR3 has 15 amino acids. V was pared by 0 bases and J by 2 bases, with 9 bases between. CDR3 DNA: TGTGCCAGCAGCTTGGGGCCACCCGGCAATCAGCCCCAGCATTTT. Protein: CASSLGPPGNQPQHF.

This chain links TRBV11-3 with TRBJ1-1; 7 nucleotides align to TRBD1. The CDR3 has 13 residues. CDR1 and CDR2 (germline): SGHNT, YENEEA. The J segment lost 4 bases and the V segment lost 7 bases, leaving 6 bases of the junction unmatched. This CDR3 is CASTEQGITEAFF. Written as DNA, the CDR3 is TGTGCCAGCACCGAACAGGGGATCACTGAAGCTTTCTTT.

The chain has TRBV6-6 and TRBJ1-1; D unclear. V was clipped by 4 bases and J by 11 bases, with 14 bases between them. There are 12 residues in the CDR3. The germline V gene encodes CDR1 MNHNY and CDR2 SVGAGI (reference sequence). The CDR3 is CASSSPTTSAFF. In DNA, the CDR3 is TGTGCCAGCAGTTCCCCGACAACTTCTGCTTTCTTT.

The CDR3 DNA reads TGTGCCAGCAGCTTACAATTCAGCTTTCTCTCTGGAAACACCATATATTTT. Translated, it gives CASSLQFSFLSGNTIYF. The V gene is TRBV11-2, the J gene TRBJ1-3; D call uncertain. In germline, CDR1 is SGHAT, CDR2 FQNNGV. Deletions cut 2 bases from V and 0 bases from J, with 14 bases between. There are 17 residues in the CDR3. Based on the CDR3 plus reference TRBV11-2 and TRBJ1-3, the full variable domain is EAGVAQSPRYKIIEKRQSVAFWCNPISGHATLYWYQQILGQGPKLLIQFQNNGVVDDSQLPKDRFSAERLKGVDSTLKIQPAKLEDSAVYLCASSLQFSFLSGNTIYFGEGSWLTVV.

This chain links TRBV2 with TRBJ2-3; D not resolved. Looked up from germline, CDR1 is SNHLY and CDR2 is FYNNEI. The CDR3 has 10 residues. V was clipped by 8 bases and J by 5 bases, with 5 bases between them. The CDR3 DNA is TGTGCCAGCGAGGAAGATACGCAGTATTTT. It codes for CASEEDTQYF.

The rearrangement links TRBV11-3 to TRBJ2-1; 15 bases agree with TRBD2. The CDR3 has 15 amino acids. V shed 5 bases and J 10 bases; nucleotides not matched to a gene: 6. The V gene's germline CDR1 is SGHNT and CDR2 YENEEA. The CDR3 reads CASSPGLAGGPEQFF. The CDR3 DNA is TGTGCCAGCAGCCCCGGACTAGCGGGAGGGCCAGAGCAGTTCTTC.

V and J are TRBV7-2 and TRBJ2-7; 7 bases agree with TRBD1. V lost 6 bases and J lost 3; bases outside the gene matches: 8. This CDR3 has 14 residues. Germline V gene lookup returns CDR1 SGHTA and CDR2 FQGNSA. As DNA, the CDR3 is TGTGCCAGCAGAATGGGGACAGACAGCTACGAGCAGTACTTC. Residues: CASRMGTDSYEQYF.

V and J are TRBV6-5 and TRBJ1-2, with D unresolved. The CDR3 is made up of 14 amino acids. The V end lost 5 bases, the J end lost 2 bases, and 12 bases lay between the germline ends. Germline CDR1 is MNHEY and CDR2 is SVGAGI. CDR3 protein: CASSPSVLNYGYTF. The CDR3 DNA sequence: TGTGCCAGCAGTCCCAGCGTACTCAACTATGGCTACACCTTC.

The chain joins TRBV9 to TRBJ1-2; no clear D gene. The germline gives CDR1 SGDLS, CDR2 YYNGEE. The CDR3 runs to 16 residues. V was shortened by 0 bases and J by 0 bases, with 12 bases between the two germline ends. The CDR3 region is CASSVDDKGTNYGYTF. As DNA, the CDR3 is TGTGCCAGCAGCGTAGACGATAAGGGTACTAACTATGGCTACACCTTC.

CDR3 protein: CASSQERYRGGNQPQHF. The DNA for the CDR3 is TGCGCCAGCAGCCAAGAAAGGTACAGGGGAGGAAATCAGCCCCAGCATTTT. The chain employs TRBV4-1 and TRBJ1-5, with 7 bases that match TRBD1. Looked up from germline, CDR1 is MGHRA and CDR2 is YSYEKL. The ends lost 0 bases at V and 4 bases at J; junction bases unmatched: 9. The CDR3 runs 17 residues.

This clone was counted only a few times. The V and J genes are TRBV7-6 and TRBJ1-4; D is unresolved. Trimming took 1 base from V and 5 from J, leaving 8 bases between them. The CDR3 is 14 residues long. From germline, CDR1 is SGHVS and CDR2 FNYEAQ. The CDR3 reads CASSLGRLNEKLFF. The CDR3 DNA reads as TGTGCCAGCAGCTTAGGACGGTTAAATGAAAAACTGTTTTTT.

This rearrangement joins TRBV9 to TRBJ1-2, with D possibly matching TRBD1 (6 bases). Germline V CDR1 and CDR2: SGDLS, YYNGEE. V was cut by 1 base and J by 3 bases, with 25 bases left in between. This CDR3 comprises 19 residues. CDR3 sequence: CASSVNMDSARTGYYGYTF. CDR3 bases: TGTGCCAGCAGCGTAAATATGGACAGCGCTAGAACCGGTTACTATGGCTACACCTTC.

This clone has a handful of counts. The gene calls are TRBV27 and TRBJ2-1, with TRBD2 matching 14 bases. Germline CDR1 is MNHEY and CDR2 is SMNVEV (reference sequence). CDR3 length: 18 residues. V lost 5 bases and J lost 0; bases outside the gene matches: 6. CDR3: CASSPGLAGASSYNEQFF. The CDR3 DNA follows: TGTGCCAGCAGTCCGGGACTAGCGGGGGCCAGCTCCTACAATGAGCAGTTCTTC.

The chain is built from TRBV7-9 and TRBJ2-3, with 12 bases matching TRBD2. Unmatched junction bases numbered 5, after V lost 5 bases and J lost 2 bases. The germline V gene encodes CDR1 SEHNR and CDR2 FQNEAQ (reference sequence). CDR3 length equals 16 residues. The CDR3 protein is CASSVRTSGNTDTQYF. The CDR3 DNA sequence: TGTGCCAGCAGCGTTAGGACTAGCGGGAACACAGATACGCAGTATTTT. The complete variable domain, with remaining parts taken from reference TRBV7-9 and TRBJ2-3, reads DTGVSQNPRHKITKRGQNVTFRCDPISEHNRLYWYRQTLGQGPEFLTYFQNEAQLEKSRLLSDRFSAERPKGSFSTLEIQRTEQGDSAMYLCASSVRTSGNTDTQYFGPGTRLTVL.

J is TRBJ1-5 and V is TRBV5-5; no clear D gene. V was clipped by 4 bases and J by 0 bases, with 14 bases between them. Germline V lookup: CDR1 SGHKS, CDR2 YYEKEE (reference sequence). This CDR3 is 16 amino acids long. CDR3 protein: CASSPRWTVSNQPQHF. As DNA, the CDR3 is TGTGCCAGCAGCCCGCGGTGGACGGTTAGCAATCAGCCCCAGCATTTT.

This clone appeared once. The chain is built from TRBV11-3 and TRBJ2-5; a weak D match, TRBD1 (6 bases). Germline CDR1 reads SGHNT; CDR2 reads YENEEA. V was trimmed by 1 base and J by 0 bases, leaving 9 bases between them. The CDR3 contains 15 residues. This CDR3 reads CASSLGDTYQETQYF. The CDR3 nucleotides read TGTGCCAGCAGCTTAGGGGACACGTACCAAGAGACCCAGTACTTC.

The J gene is TRBJ1-5, the V gene TRBV7-9, with D maybe TRBD1 (5 bases). The V and J ends lost 4 bases and 7 bases respectively, with 11 bases between them. The CDR3 has 13 residues. The V gene's germline CDR1 is SEHNR and CDR2 FQNEAQ (reference sequence). The CDR3 bases are TGTGCCAGCAGCTGGGGGAGAGGGCAGCCCCAGCATTTT. Its translation: CASSWGRGQPQHF.

The V gene is TRBV11-2, the J gene TRBJ1-5, with D tentatively TRBD1 (6 bases). The length of the CDR3 is 16 residues. V gave up 5 bases and J gave up 0 bases, with 14 bases separating them. Germline V gives CDR1 SGHAT, CDR2 FQNNGV. The CDR3, as DNA: TGTGCCAGCAGCCCAAGACAGGACAATAGCAATCAGCCCCAGCATTTT. It is translated as CASSPRQDNSNQPQHF.

The chain couples TRBV7-8 to TRBJ2-5, with 13 bases fitting TRBD2. This CDR3 comprises 17 residues. The ends lost 1 base at V and 4 bases at J; junction bases unmatched: 6. Germline loops: CDR1 SGHVS, CDR2 FQNEAQ. CDR3 DNA: TGTGCCAGCAGCTTAGTGACTAGCGGGAGGCCGGGAGAGACCCAGTACTTC. Amino acid sequence: CASSLVTSGRPGETQYF. Drawing the rest from reference TRBV7-8 and TRBJ2-5, the complete variable domain is GAGVSQSPRYKVAKRGQDVALRCDPISGHVSLFWYQQALGQGPEFLTYFQNEAQLDKSGLPSDRFFAERPEGSVSTLKIQRTQQEDSAVYLCASSLVTSGRPGETQYFGPGTRLLVL.

This chain uses TRBV9 with TRBJ2-1; TRBD2 matches at 7 bases. This CDR3 is 15 amino acids long. Trimming took 3 bases from V and 0 from J; bases not matched to a gene: 3. Germline assignment: CDR1 SGDLS and CDR2 YYNGEE. CDR3 region: CASSGGGSSYNEQFF. The CDR3 coding sequence is TGTGCCAGCAGCGGGGGCGGGAGCTCCTACAATGAGCAGTTCTTC.

The chain has TRBV5-1 and TRBJ2-5; either TRBD1 or TRBD2 may fit D (5 bases each). Trimming removed 3 bases at V and 5 bases at J, with 14 bases between. The CDR3 is 14 amino acids. The germline V gene encodes CDR1 SGHRS and CDR2 YFSETQ. In DNA, the CDR3 is TGCGCCAGCAGCTCGGGACCCCTAAGGGAGACCCAGTACTTC. Translating gives CASSSGPLRETQYF.